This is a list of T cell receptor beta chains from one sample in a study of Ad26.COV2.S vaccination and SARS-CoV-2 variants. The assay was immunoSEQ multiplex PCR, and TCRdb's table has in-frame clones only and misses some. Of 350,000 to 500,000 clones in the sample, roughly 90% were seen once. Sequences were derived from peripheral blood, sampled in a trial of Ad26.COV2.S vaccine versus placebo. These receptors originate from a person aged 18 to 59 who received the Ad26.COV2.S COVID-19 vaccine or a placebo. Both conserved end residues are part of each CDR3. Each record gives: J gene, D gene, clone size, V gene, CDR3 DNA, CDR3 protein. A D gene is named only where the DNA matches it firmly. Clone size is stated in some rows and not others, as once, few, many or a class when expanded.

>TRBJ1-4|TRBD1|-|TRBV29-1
TGCAGCGTTGAAGATAGCCCAGGGACAGGAAAACTGTTTTTT
CSVEDSPGTGKLFF
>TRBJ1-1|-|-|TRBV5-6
TGTGCCAGCAGCCGACTCAGGGCTGAAGCTTTCTTT
CASSRLRAEAFF
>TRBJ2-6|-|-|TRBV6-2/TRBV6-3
TGTGCCAGCAGTTACCTCGACGGCTCTGGGGCCAACGTCCTGACTTTC
CASSYLDGSGANVLTF
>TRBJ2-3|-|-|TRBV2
TGTGCCAGCAGTGAAATTTCTGTTAACGGGGCGGATACGCAGTATTTT
CASSEISVNGADTQYF
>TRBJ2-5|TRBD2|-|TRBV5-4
TGTGCCAGCAGCCCTGGGACTATACAAGAGACCCAGTACTTC
CASSPGTIQETQYF
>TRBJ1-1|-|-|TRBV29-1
TGCAGCGTTGAGGGGTCAGTGATTTACGAAGCTTTCTTT
CSVEGSVIYEAFF
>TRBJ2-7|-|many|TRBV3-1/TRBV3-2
TGTGCCAGCAGCCACCAGCTGAGACCCTACTACGAGCAGTACTTC
CASSHQLRPYYEQYF
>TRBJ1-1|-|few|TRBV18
TGTGCCAGCTCACCAGGGCAGCGGGGGACTGAAGCTTTCTTT
CASSPGQRGTEAFF
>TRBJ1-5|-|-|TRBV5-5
TGTGCCAGCAGCGATATCAGGGTTGGGAGCAATCAGCCCCAGCATTTT
CASSDIRVGSNQPQHF
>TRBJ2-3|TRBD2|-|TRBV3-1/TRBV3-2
TGTGCCAGCAGCCAGGTGGCCTCGGGGGGACTAGACACAGATACGCAGTATTTT
CASSQVASGGLDTDTQYF
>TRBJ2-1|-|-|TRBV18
TGTGCCAGCTCACCCCGGGATTTTGGTGAGCAGTTCTTC
CASSPRDFGEQFF
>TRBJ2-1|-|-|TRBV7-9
TGTGCCAGCAGCTCAAAGCCTAATGAGCAGTTCTTC
CASSSKPNEQFF
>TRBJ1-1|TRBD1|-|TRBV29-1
TGCAGCGTTGTTGGACAGGGGGCGTCCAACACTGAAGCTTTCTTT
CSVVGQGASNTEAFF
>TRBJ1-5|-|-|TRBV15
TGTGCCACCAGCAGGGAAGACCGGCTAGGTCAGCCCCAGCATTTT
CATSREDRLGQPQHF
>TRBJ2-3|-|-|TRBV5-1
TGCGCCAGCAGGCGAAGGGGAGAGGATACGCAGTATTTT
CASRRRGEDTQYF
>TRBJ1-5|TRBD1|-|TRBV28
TGTGCCAGCCTTTACTTGGACAGGGGGCGCGGGGAGCCCCAGCATTTT
CASLYLDRGRGEPQHF
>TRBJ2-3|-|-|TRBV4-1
TGCGCCAGCAGCCAAGACCGCACGGGCCCTAATTACACAGATACGCAGTATTTT
CASSQDRTGPNYTDTQYF
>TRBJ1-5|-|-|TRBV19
TGTGCCAGTAGTATAGACAGTTATAGCAATCAGCCCCAGCATTTT
CASSIDSYSNQPQHF
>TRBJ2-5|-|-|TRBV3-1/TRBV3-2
TGTGCCAGCAGCCAACCTACAGGGTGGGGAGAGACCCAGTACTTC
CASSQPTGWGETQYF
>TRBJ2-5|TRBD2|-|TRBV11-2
TGTGCCAGCAGCTTAGTCTTGACTAGCGGCCAAGAGACCCAGTACTTC
CASSLVLTSGQETQYF
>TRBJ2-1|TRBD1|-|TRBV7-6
TGTGCCAGCAGCATCTGGGGGACAGAAGACAATGAGCAGTTCTTC
CASSIWGTEDNEQFF
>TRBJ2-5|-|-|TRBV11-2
TGTGCCAGCAGGGGTGGTGGGGTGGCGGGGAGAGGAGAGACCCAGTACTTC
CASRGGGVAGRGETQYF
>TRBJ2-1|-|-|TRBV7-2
TGTGCCAGCAGTCCCCCGTGGGGGAGGAATGAGCAGTTCTTC
CASSPPWGRNEQFF
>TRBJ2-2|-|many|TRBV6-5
TGTGCCAGCATATCTCATCTGGAGGCCGGGGAGCTGTTTTTT
CASISHLEAGELFF
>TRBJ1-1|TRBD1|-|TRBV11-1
TGTGCCAGCAGCCTCGGACAGGGGTGGACTGAAGCTTTCTTT
CASSLGQGWTEAFF
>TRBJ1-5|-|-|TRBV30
TGTGCTCTGGGTTTGGGTGGGGGCAGCCAGCCCCAGCATTTT
CALGLGGGSQPQHF
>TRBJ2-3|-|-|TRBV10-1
TGCGCCAGCAGTGGACGGAGTAATACGCAGTATTTT
CASSGRSNTQYF
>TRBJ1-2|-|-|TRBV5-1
TGCGCCAGCAGCTTGCTAGGGGCTGGCTACACCTTC
CASSLLGAGYTF
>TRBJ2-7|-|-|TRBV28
TGTGCCAGCAGTTTATGGGGAGAAGGAACCTACGAGCAGTACTTC
CASSLWGEGTYEQYF
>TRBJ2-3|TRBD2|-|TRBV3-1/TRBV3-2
TGTGCCAGCAGCCAAGATCGAGGCGGGGGATGGATGGATACGCAGTATTTT
CASSQDRGGGWMDTQYF
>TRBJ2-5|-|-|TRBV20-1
TGCGCCGCCCAGCACCAAGAGACCCAGTACTTC
CAAQHQETQYF
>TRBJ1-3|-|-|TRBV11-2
TGTGCCAGCAGCTTAAACTCCGGGATGCACTCTGGAAACACCATATATTTT
CASSLNSGMHSGNTIYF
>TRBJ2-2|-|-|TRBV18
TGTGCCAGCTCACCACTCAACACCGGGGAGCTGTTTTTT
CASSPLNTGELFF
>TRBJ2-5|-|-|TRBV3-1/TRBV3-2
TGTGCCAGCAGCCGAACAGGGATCCAAGAGACCCAGTACTTC
CASSRTGIQETQYF
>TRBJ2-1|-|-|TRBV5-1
TGCGCCAGCAGCTTGAGCGTAGCCAATGAGCAGTTCTTC
CASSLSVANEQFF
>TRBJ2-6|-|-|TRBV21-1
TGTGCCAGCAGGACAGGGGTTGGGGCCAACGTCCTGACTTTC
CASRTGVGANVLTF
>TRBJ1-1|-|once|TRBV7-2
TGTGCCAGCAGCTTCGGCGGACGAATGAACACTGAAGCTTTCTTT
CASSFGGRMNTEAFF
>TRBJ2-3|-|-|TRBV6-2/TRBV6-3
TGTGCCAGCAGTTACTGGGGTGTTACTAGCACAGATACGCAGTATTTT
CASSYWGVTSTDTQYF
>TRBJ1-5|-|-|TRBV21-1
TGTGCCAGCAGCAAAGTTGTGTTGGGATCCCTCAATCAGCCCCAGCATTTT
CASSKVVLGSLNQPQHF
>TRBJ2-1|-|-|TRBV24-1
TGTGCCACCAGTGAAGGGCAGGCGGTCGCTTATGAGCAGTTCTTC
CATSEGQAVAYEQFF
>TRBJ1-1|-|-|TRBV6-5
TGTGCCAGCAGTTACCACGAGAAGAACACTGAAGCTTTCTTT
CASSYHEKNTEAFF
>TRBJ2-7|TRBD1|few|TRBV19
TGTGCCAGTAGTATCGGGACAGGAACCTACGAGCAGTACTTC
CASSIGTGTYEQYF
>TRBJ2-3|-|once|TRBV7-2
TGTGCCAGCAGCTTAGTGGTACGCACAGATACGCAGTATTTT
CASSLVVRTDTQYF
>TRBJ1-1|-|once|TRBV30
TGTGCCTGGATCCCTCGAGGCGTCATGAATGAAGCTTTCTTT
CAWIPRGVMNEAFF
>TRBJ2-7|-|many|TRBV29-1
TGCAGCGTTTCTCAGACAGTCTCGGAAAGCGAGCAGTACTTC
CSVSQTVSESEQYF
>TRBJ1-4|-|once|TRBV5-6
TGTGCCAGCAGCTTGGGTAGAAAACTGTTTTTT
CASSLGRKLFF
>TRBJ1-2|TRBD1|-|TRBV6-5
TGTGCCAGCAGTAGGACAGGGACCTATGGCTACACCTTC
CASSRTGTYGYTF
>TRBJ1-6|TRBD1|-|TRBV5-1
TGCGCCAGCAGCCACCCGGGACAGGGGTCTTCACCCCTCCACTTT
CASSHPGQGSSPLHF
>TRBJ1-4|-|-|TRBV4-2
TGTGCCAGCAGCCAAGAGGGGAAGAGAATTGCAACTAATGAAAAACTGTTTTTT
CASSQEGKRIATNEKLFF
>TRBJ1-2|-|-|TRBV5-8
TGTGCCAGCAGCTTGCGGAGTGTTAACTATGGCTACACCTTC
CASSLRSVNYGYTF
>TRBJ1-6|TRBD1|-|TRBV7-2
TGTGCCAGCAGCTTATCAGGGGGCCAACGTAGTCTCCACTTT
CASSLSGGQRSLHF
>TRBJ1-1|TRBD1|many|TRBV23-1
TGCGCCAGCAGTCAATCGCCTCGGGACAGGGGGGAATACACTGAAGCTTTCTTT
CASSQSPRDRGEYTEAFF
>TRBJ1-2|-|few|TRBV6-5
TGTGCCAGCAGTAGTTTGAGGGGATCCTACACCTTC
CASSSLRGSYTF
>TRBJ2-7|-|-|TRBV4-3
TGCGCCAGCAGCCAAGAAACGATAGCGGTAGGCGAGCAGTACTTC
CASSQETIAVGEQYF
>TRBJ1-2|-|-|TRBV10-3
TGTGCCATCAGTGACAGGACCTGGGGCTATGGCTACACCTTC
CAISDRTWGYGYTF
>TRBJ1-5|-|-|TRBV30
TGTGCCTGGGTCGCGACAAGAACTAGCAATCAGCCCCAGCATTTT
CAWVATRTSNQPQHF
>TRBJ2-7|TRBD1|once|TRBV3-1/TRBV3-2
TGTGCCAGCGGCCCAACACGGCAGGGGGCGGGAGAGCAGTACTTC
CASGPTRQGAGEQYF
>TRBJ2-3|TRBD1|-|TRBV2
TGTGCCAGCAGTGCGAGGACAGGAGGCGCAGATACGCAGTATTTT
CASSARTGGADTQYF
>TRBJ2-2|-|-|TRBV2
TGTGCCAGCAGTGATAGGGCAGGGGATAACGGGGAGCTGTTTTTT
CASSDRAGDNGELFF